This record covers a single TCR beta chain. What it recognizes is unknown. The record originates from a study of T cell responses to AZD1222 COVID-19 vaccine. This CDR3 spans 17 amino acids. V was pared by 0 bases and J by 4 bases, with 18 bases between. The V gene's germline CDR1 is LNHDA and CDR2 SQIVND (reference sequence). The repertoire was sequenced with immunoSEQ multiplex PCR; TCRdb's copy has only in-frame clones and lacks some. In the table there are 160,000 or so clones, over 75% of which are singletons. Study results and caveats: Sampled repertoires all dated from after the peak T cell response. There were mostly white British donors and more females than males, and clonal diversity was possibly underestimated.

The chain carries TRBV19 and TRBJ1-2; D is possibly TRBD1 (5 bases). The receptor's source is an adult who received the AZD1222 COVID-19 vaccine. Sequencing used peripheral blood, obtained 28 days after the second AZD1222 dose. CDR3 nucleotide sequence: TGTGCCAGTAGTATAGATCGGGTGGGGCCCATCTCCTATGGCTACACCTTC. This translates into CASSIDRVGPISYGYTF. Full variable domain (remainder filled in from reference TRBV19 and TRBJ1-2): DGGITQSPKYLFRKEGQNVTLSCEQNLNHDAMYWYRQDPGQGLRLIYYSQIVNDFQKGDIAEGYSVSREKKESFPLTVTSAQKNPTAFYLCASSIDRVGPISYGYTFGSGTRLTVV.